This passage covers 17 T cell receptor beta chains from one sample sequenced in a study of cytomegalovirus exposure and HLA in healthy donors. Primers: 60 Vbeta forward and 13 Jbeta reverse. Sequencing was performed with immunoSEQ multiplex PCR; in TCRdb, only in-frame clones are kept and a portion is missing. The sample includes 150,000 to 200,000 clones, over 80% of them seen just once. The sequencing input was PBMCs. The receptors derive from a girl between 5 and 17 years old in good health and CMV-seropositive.

This clone is a singleton in its sample. J is TRBJ1-1 and V is TRBV30, with 8 bases that match TRBD1. The CDR3 spans 13 residues. Germline CDR1 reads GTSNPN; CDR2 reads SVGIG (reference sequence). V lost 0 bases, J lost 4 bases, and 1 base stayed unmatched. This CDR3 reads CAWSVTGGTEAFF. For the CDR3, the DNA is TGTGCCTGGAGTGTAACAGGGGGCACTGAAGCTTTCTTT.

This clone was seen only a few times. The gene calls are TRBV6-1 and TRBJ1-3; D remains unclear. The V gene's germline CDR1 is MNHNS and CDR2 SASEGT. V lost 6 bases to trimming and J lost 4 bases, with 10 bases between them. This CDR3 contains 13 residues. The CDR3 reads CASSPGLGNTIYF. CDR3 nucleotide sequence: TGTGCCAGCAGCCCTGGACTGGGAAACACCATATATTTT.

The J gene is TRBJ1-4, the V gene TRBV27; TRBD1 matches 7 bases. The CDR3 covers 14 residues. CDR1 and CDR2 from the germline V gene are MNHEY and SMNVEV (reference sequence). Losses at the gene ends were 9 bases for V and 7 bases for J; bases not matched to a gene: 11. The CDR3 is CASRSRGLGEKLFF. As DNA, the CDR3 is TGTGCCAGTAGGAGCAGGGGGTTAGGTGAAAAACTGTTTTTT.

The V and J genes are TRBV18 and TRBJ2-7, with 12 positions matching TRBD1. Germline V gene lookup returns CDR1 KGHSH and CDR2 LQKENI. V was pared by 6 bases and J by 1 base, with 10 bases of the junction left unmatched. The CDR3 extends over 17 amino acids. This CDR3 reads CASSGTGGFQSSYEQYF. In DNA form, the CDR3 reads TGTGCCAGCTCCGGGACAGGGGGCTTCCAGAGTTCCTACGAGCAGTACTTC.

The CDR3 nucleotides are TGTGCCTGGATGGGTAGAGCCGGGACAGGGACTTTCGTACAGTACTTC. Its protein product is CAWMGRAGTGTFVQYF. The rearrangement joins TRBV30 to TRBJ2-5; TRBD1 agrees at 9 bases. J was trimmed by 11 bases and V by 4 bases; bases with no gene match: 20. The CDR3 runs to 16 residues. Germline loops: CDR1 GTSNPN, CDR2 SVGIG (reference sequence).

The V gene is TRBV7-2, the J gene TRBJ2-1, with D tentatively TRBD2 (6 bases). V lost 2 bases, J lost 1 base, and 12 bases lay in between. Germline V lookup: CDR1 SGHTA, CDR2 FQGNSA. The CDR3 is 16 residues long. The CDR3 DNA follows: TGTGCCAGCAGCTTATTTGGGGGAGGATCCTACAATGAGCAGTTCTTC. Translated: CASSLFGGGSYNEQFF. Full variable domain (rest looked up from reference TRBV7-2 and TRBJ2-1): GAGVSQSPSNKVTEKGKDVELRCDPISGHTALYWYRQSLGQGLEFLIYFQGNSAPDKSGLPSDRFSAERTGGSVSTLTIQRTQQEDSAVYLCASSLFGGGSYNEQFFGPGTRLTVL.

J is TRBJ1-2 and V is TRBV6-5, with D unresolved. Germline assignment: CDR1 MNHEY and CDR2 SVGAGI. Trimming removed 0 bases at V and 4 bases at J, with 15 bases between. The CDR3 consists of 16 residues. CDR3 nucleotides: TGTGCCAGCAGTTACTCCGGCGGTGGAGGGAGCTATGGCTACACCTTC. Protein sequence: CASSYSGGGGSYGYTF.

This sequence joins TRBV4-2 and TRBJ2-7, with 7 bases aligning to TRBD1. The V and J ends lost 3 bases and 2 bases, in that order; junction bases with no gene match: 10. CDR3 length equals 16 residues. Looked up from germline, CDR1 is LGHNA and CDR2 is YNFKEQ. In DNA, the CDR3 is TGTGCCAGCAGCCAGGGAACCGGACAGGCCACCTACGAGCAGTACTTC. It translates to CASSQGTGQATYEQYF.

The chain combines TRBV29-1 with TRBJ2-5; weak D call: TRBD2 (5 bases). Per the germline V gene, CDR1 is SQVTM and CDR2 is ANQGSEA. The V gene lost 6 bases and the J gene lost 3 bases, with 14 bases spanning the gap. The CDR3 loop spans 13 amino acids. In DNA, the CDR3 is TGCAGCGTATCCGTACTAGTAGAAGAGACCCAGTACTTC. Protein: CSVSVLVEETQYF. The entire variable domain, with the rest obtained from reference TRBV29-1 and TRBJ2-5, is as follows: SAVISQKPSRDICQRGTSLTIQCQVDSQVTMMFWYRQQPGQSLTLIATANQGSEATYESGFVIDKFPISRPNLTFSTLTVSNMSPEDSSIYLCSVSVLVEETQYFGPGTRLLVL.

The V call is TRBV7-6, the J call TRBJ2-5, with 7 bases identical to TRBD1. V gave up 5 bases and J gave up 5 bases; unmatched junction bases: 11. This CDR3 has 15 amino acids. Germline-derived CDR1 and CDR2 are SGHVS and FNYEAQ. CDR3: CASSPERGLRETQYF. As DNA, the CDR3 is TGTGCCAGCAGCCCTGAGAGGGGGCTCAGGGAGACCCAGTACTTC.

V usage is TRBV4-1 and J usage is TRBJ2-7; tentatively, D is TRBD1 (5 bases). Trimming removed 4 bases at V and 2 bases at J, with 9 bases between. Looked up from germline, CDR1 is MGHRA and CDR2 is YSYEKL. There are 13 residues in the CDR3. The CDR3 protein is CASSPQGAYEQYF. CDR3 sequence (DNA): TGCGCCAGCAGCCCTCAAGGGGCCTACGAGCAGTACTTC.

The rearrangement uses TRBV27 and TRBJ2-7, with 12 bases fitting TRBD2. The CDR3 runs 15 residues. Germline V gene lookup returns CDR1 MNHEY and CDR2 SMNVEV (reference sequence). The trim removed 6 bases at V and 4 bases at J, leaving 7 bases unmatched. The CDR3 is CASRRLAGAGYEQYF. For the CDR3, the DNA is TGTGCCAGCAGACGACTAGCGGGAGCCGGTTACGAGCAGTACTTC.

V usage is TRBV4-1 and J usage is TRBJ1-5; D not resolved. The V and J ends lost 4 bases and 5 bases respectively, with 15 bases between them. Germline loops: CDR1 MGHRA, CDR2 YSYEKL. CDR3 length: 15 amino acids. The CDR3, as DNA: TGCGCCAGCAGCCTCCTACCGGGTTCCCATCAGCCCCAGCATTTT. Encoded protein: CASSLLPGSHQPQHF.

This chain uses TRBV4-2 with TRBJ2-7, with TRBD2 matching 7 bases. The CDR3 extends over 15 amino acids. CDR1 is LGHNA, CDR2 YNFKEQ, per germline. Germline trimming cut 6 bases from V and 0 bases from J; bases unmatched to any gene: 8. The CDR3 DNA reads as TGTGCCAGCAGTGGGGGAGGGATGGGCTCCTACGAGCAGTACTTC. It yields the protein CASSGGGMGSYEQYF.

The chain is built from TRBV18 and TRBJ1-2, with a possible D match to TRBD1 (6 bases). The length of the CDR3 is 17 residues. Trimming removed 0 bases at V and 1 base at J, with 15 bases between. Per germline, CDR1 KGHSH and CDR2 LQKENI. CDR3 in amino acids: CASSPPGGQRLNYGYTF. The DNA of the CDR3 is TGTGCCAGCTCACCACCGGGGGGGCAGCGGCTTAACTATGGCTACACCTTC.

This rearrangement joins TRBV19 to TRBJ1-1; 8 bases fit TRBD1. The junction had 3 bases not matched to a gene; V was cut back by 5 bases and J by 4 bases. Germline V CDR1 and CDR2: LNHDA, SQIVND (reference sequence). The length of the CDR3 is 13 residues. CDR3 region: CASSYTGGTEAFF. CDR3 in DNA: TGTGCCAGTAGTTACACAGGGGGCACTGAAGCTTTCTTT.

In regard to this clone: At one boundary the junction diverges from the germline segment, which might be a read error. The chain has TRBV4-1 and TRBJ1-5, with TRBD1 as a possible D gene (5 bases). The CDR3 loop spans 16 amino acids. Germline lookup yields CDR1 MGHRA and CDR2 YSYEKL. In DNA form, the CDR3 reads TGCGCCAGCAGCCAAGTCCCGGCCGGGGGAGATCAGACCCAGCATTTT. Translated, it gives CASSQVPAGGDQTQHF.